This T cell receptor beta chain was sequenced during a study of cytomegalovirus exposure and HLA in healthy donors. Germline assignment: CDR1 SEHNR and CDR2 FQNEAQ (reference sequence). The CDR3 spans 15 residues. With 2 bases removed from V and 2 bases from J, the gap between germline ends came to 10 bases. Primers for the PCR totalled 60 Vbeta and 13 Jbeta. The assay was immunoSEQ multiplex PCR, and TCRdb's table has in-frame clones only and misses some. Of 150,000 or so clones listed, more than 60% are singletons. This TCR was recovered from a human donor in good health. The sequenced sample was PBMCs. The gene calls are TRBV7-9 and TRBJ1-5; the D gene is possibly TRBD1 (5 bases). The chain's CDR3 is CASSLSGGGNQPQHF. CDR3 sequence (DNA): TGTGCCAGCAGCTTATCGGGGGGGGGCAATCAGCCCCAGCATTTT.